Listed below are T cell receptor beta chains from one sample, sequenced in a study of technical replicates of blood from a few donors. Sequencing was performed with immunoSEQ multiplex PCR; in TCRdb, only in-frame clones are kept and a portion is missing. The sample comprises tens of thousands of clones, 87% of which are singletons, and about 5.5% rests with the top ten. The sequenced sample consisted of PBMCs. Receptor source: a human donor in good health. Some clones in this sample may be carry-over from other donors' samples. The CDR3 runs from the conserved cysteine through the conserved F or W. The D gene is left open where the match is weak. The size entry is marked missing in some rows and otherwise reads once, few, many or a size class.

.,TRBJ1-1,.,TRBV19,CASSILGGFTEAFF,TGTGCCAGTAGTATCCTCGGAGGGTTCACTGAAGCTTTCTTT
.,TRBJ2-7,.,TRBV4-3,CASSQSRGLGDEQYF,TGCGCCAGCAGCCAATCGCGGGGGCTGGGCGACGAGCAGTACTTC
.,TRBJ2-1,.,TRBV4-2,CASSQALVDEQFF,TGTGCCAGCAGCCAAGCACTAGTTGATGAGCAGTTCTTC
.,TRBJ1-6,.,TRBV7-6,CASSTQDSPLHF,TGTGCCAGCAGCACGCAGGATTCACCCCTCCACTTT
.,TRBJ2-7,TRBD1,TRBV6-5,CASSSDRGRSYEQYF,TGTGCCAGCAGCTCGGACAGGGGGCGCTCCTACGAGCAGTACTTC
.,TRBJ2-4,.,TRBV5-1,CASTPEVGSAKNIQYF,TGCGCCAGCACCCCGGAGGTGGGTTCGGCCAAAAACATTCAGTACTTC
.,TRBJ1-1,.,TRBV6-5,CASSYSRKLNTEAFF,TGTGCCAGCAGTTACTCCAGGAAACTGAACACTGAAGCTTTCTTT
.,TRBJ1-1,.,TRBV18,CASSPQVTGGGTEAFF,TGTGCCAGCTCACCACAAGTCACGGGAGGAGGCACTGAAGCTTTCTTT
.,TRBJ2-2,.,TRBV7-2,CASSLAVPGTPPAGELFF,TGTGCCAGCAGCTTGGCCGTTCCCGGGACTCCCCCTGCCGGGGAGCTGTTTTTT
.,TRBJ1-1,.,TRBV7-9,CASSLFEVNTEAFF,TGTGCCAGCAGCTTGTTTGAGGTGAACACTGAAGCTTTCTTT
few,TRBJ1-1,TRBD1,TRBV19,CASRTGGNTEAFF,TGTGCCAGTAGAACAGGGGGGAACACTGAAGCTTTCTTT
.,TRBJ2-3,TRBD2,TRBV5-1,CASSLHLLAGMAPDTQYF,TGCGCCAGCAGCTTGCATTTGCTAGCGGGGATGGCGCCAGATACGCAGTATTTT
.,TRBJ2-3,.,TRBV4-2,CASSQVSQGSDTQYF,TGTGCCAGCAGCCAAGTTTCCCAGGGGAGTGATACGCAGTATTTT
.,TRBJ2-7,TRBD2,TRBV30,CAWSPSGRNEQYF,TGTGCCTGGAGTCCTAGCGGGAGAAACGAGCAGTACTTC
.,TRBJ1-1,TRBD1,TRBV14,CASSQDQGDTEAFF,TGTGCCAGCAGCCAAGATCAGGGGGATACTGAAGCTTTCTTT
.,TRBJ2-7,TRBD2,TRBV7-9,CASSAGPVAGAEQYF,TGTGCCAGCAGCGCCGGGCCGGTAGCGGGAGCCGAGCAGTACTTC
.,TRBJ2-7,TRBD1,TRBV18,CASSLTGTGDEQYF,TGTGCCAGCTCATTAACCGGGACAGGGGACGAGCAGTACTTC
.,TRBJ1-4,.,TRBV7-9,CASSFSRTNEKLFF,TGTGCCAGCAGCTTCTCTAGAACTAATGAAAAACTGTTTTTT
.,TRBJ1-2,TRBD1,TRBV7-3,CASSLTEGAAFGYTF,TGTGCCAGCAGCTTAACGGAGGGGGCAGCGTTTGGCTACACCTTC
.,TRBJ1-1,.,TRBV4-2,CASSLRVGGTEAFF,TGTGCCAGCAGCCTAAGGGTTGGAGGCACTGAAGCTTTCTTT
.,TRBJ2-1,TRBD2,TRBV4-1,CASSQVSGGGAYEQFF,TGCGCCAGCAGCCAAGTCTCAGGCGGGGGGGCCTATGAGCAGTTCTTC
.,TRBJ1-2,.,TRBV30,CAWSLERSYGYTF,TGTGCCTGGAGTTTGGAGAGGTCCTATGGCTACACCTTC
.,TRBJ2-5,TRBD2,TRBV19,CASTLAGGQETQYF,TGTGCCAGTACACTAGCGGGGGGGCAAGAGACCCAGTACTTC
.,TRBJ2-2,.,TRBV13,CASSFATGELFF,TGTGCCAGCAGCTTCGCGACCGGGGAGCTGTTTTTT
.,TRBJ2-1,TRBD1,TRBV5-4,CASSLAQGARTYNEQFF,TGTGCCAGCAGCTTGGCGCAGGGGGCAAGGACCTACAATGAGCAGTTCTTC
.,TRBJ2-5,TRBD2,TRBV29-1,CSVGGLAVETQYF,TGCAGCGTTGGTGGACTAGCAGTAGAGACCCAGTACTTC
.,TRBJ1-1,TRBD1,TRBV5-1,CASSLTGGHTEAFF,TGCGCCAGCAGCTTAACAGGGGGCCACACTGAAGCTTTCTTT
.,TRBJ1-1,.,TRBV5-1,CASSAGRDMNTEAFF,TGCGCCAGCAGCGCGGGCAGGGACATGAACACTGAAGCTTTCTTT
.,TRBJ1-1,.,TRBV15,CATSRDGDIAEAFF,TGTGCCACCAGCAGAGATGGGGACATCGCTGAAGCTTTCTTT
.,TRBJ1-4,.,TRBV7-6,CASSLRGPNEKLFF,TGTGCCAGCAGCTTAAGGGGCCCTAATGAAAAACTGTTTTTT
few,TRBJ2-3,.,TRBV19,CASSWRGRESQNTQYF,TGTGCCAGTTCCTGGCGGGGCAGGGAATCACAAAATACGCAGTATTTT
.,TRBJ1-6,.,TRBV5-1,CASNMGASGSPLHF,TGCGCCAGCAATATGGGGGCGTCGGGTTCACCCCTCCACTTT
.,TRBJ2-3,.,TRBV7-2,CASSLGTSTDTQYF,TGTGCCAGCAGCTTAGGGACTAGCACAGATACGCAGTATTTT
.,TRBJ2-2,TRBD2,TRBV11-3,CASSRFGLAGGTGELFF,TGTGCCAGCAGCCGTTTTGGACTAGCGGGAGGTACCGGGGAGCTGTTTTTT
.,TRBJ2-2,TRBD2,TRBV30,CAWRLAGRAGELFF,TGTGCCTGGAGACTAGCGGGAAGGGCCGGGGAGCTGTTTTTT
.,TRBJ1-2,TRBD1,TRBV7-9,CASSFGRGRRGYTF,TGTGCCAGCAGCTTTGGTAGGGGGCGCCGGGGCTACACCTTC
.,TRBJ2-1,TRBD1,TRBV7-3,CASSAGGTGGFNEQFF,TGTGCCAGCAGCGCCGGGGGGACAGGGGGTTTCAATGAGCAGTTCTTC
.,TRBJ1-5,.,TRBV7-8,CASSPEGGARPQHF,TGTGCCAGCAGCCCCGAGGGGGGGGCTCGGCCCCAGCATTTT
.,TRBJ2-3,TRBD2,TRBV7-8,CASSLGLAGSSSTDTQYF,TGTGCCAGCAGCTTAGGTCTAGCGGGGAGTAGCAGCACAGATACGCAGTATTTT
few,TRBJ2-1,TRBD2,TRBV14,CASSHLRLADNNEQFF,TGTGCCAGCAGCCATCTGAGACTAGCGGACAACAATGAGCAGTTCTTC
.,TRBJ2-1,.,TRBV7-3,CASSLLVVAPTEQFF,TGTGCCAGCAGCTTACTGGTGGTAGCGCCGACTGAGCAGTTCTTC
.,TRBJ2-5,TRBD2,TRBV5-4,CASSLWTRREQETQYF,TGTGCCAGCAGCCTTTGGACTAGGCGGGAGCAAGAGACCCAGTACTTC
.,TRBJ2-7,TRBD2,TRBV7-9,CASSLTGASGRYEQYF,TGTGCCAGCAGCTTAACCGGCGCTAGCGGGAGGTACGAGCAGTACTTC
.,TRBJ1-2,TRBD1,TRBV5-4,CASSLDRAGYGYTF,TGTGCCAGCAGCCTTGACAGGGCTGGCTATGGCTACACCTTC
.,TRBJ1-2,.,TRBV13,CATGSALEGTGGYTF,TGTGCCACCGGGTCGGCCCTGGAGGGGACCGGTGGCTACACCTTC
.,TRBJ1-3,.,TRBV30,CAWKALGNTIYF,TGTGCCTGGAAGGCCCTCGGGAACACCATATATTTT
.,TRBJ1-5,.,TRBV27,CASSFRTAIGNQPQHF,TGTGCCAGCAGTTTCCGGACAGCCATAGGGAATCAGCCCCAGCATTTT
.,TRBJ2-7,.,TRBV7-6,CASSLNRNSLYYEQYF,TGTGCCAGCAGCTTAAACAGAAACTCACTCTACTACGAGCAGTACTTC
.,TRBJ1-2,TRBD1,TRBV27,CASSLGGSYGYTF,TGTGCCAGCAGCCTAGGGGGCAGCTATGGCTACACCTTC
.,TRBJ2-1,TRBD2,TRBV11-2,CASSLPPLADNEQFF,TGTGCCAGCAGCCTCCCCCCTCTAGCGGACAATGAGCAGTTCTTC
.,TRBJ2-3,.,TRBV7-9,CAINKGESNTDTQYF,TGTGCCATCAATAAGGGGGAATCGAACACAGATACGCAGTATTTT
.,TRBJ2-5,.,TRBV9,CASSGPGWYQETQYF,TGTGCCAGCAGCGGCCCGGGGTGGTACCAAGAGACCCAGTACTTC
once,TRBJ1-2,.,TRBV4-3,CASSQVSTRPHGYTF,TGCGCCAGCAGCCAAGTTTCAACCAGGCCCCATGGCTACACCTTC
few,TRBJ1-2,TRBD1,TRBV4-3,CASSQGQGVYGYTF,TGCGCCAGCAGCCAAGGACAGGGCGTCTATGGCTACACCTTC
.,TRBJ1-2,.,TRBV2,CASSGVALGDGYTF,TGTGCCAGCAGTGGAGTAGCCTTAGGAGATGGCTACACCTTC
.,TRBJ2-3,TRBD2,TRBV4-1,CASSQDTQLAGGQGTQYF,TGCGCCAGCAGCCAAGATACCCAACTAGCGGGGGGGCAGGGAACGCAGTATTTT
.,TRBJ2-7,TRBD2,TRBV2,CASRSGTSVYEQYF,TGTGCCAGCAGGAGCGGGACTAGCGTCTACGAGCAGTACTTC
.,TRBJ2-7,TRBD1,TRBV19,CASSTLSGQSTYEQYF,TGTGCCAGTAGTACCCTATCGGGACAGTCAACCTACGAGCAGTACTTC
.,TRBJ2-7,.,TRBV6-5,CASSYPNSYEQYF,TGTGCCAGCAGTTACCCCAATTCCTACGAGCAGTACTTC
.,TRBJ2-1,.,TRBV6-4,CASSEVLAVYNEQFF,TGTGCCAGCAGTGAGGTGTTAGCGGTATACAATGAGCAGTTCTTC